These T cell receptor beta chains were read from a single sample in a study of response to subunit inactivated influenza vaccine. TCRdb itself ran the RT-PCR reads through MiXCR, one entry per CDR3 protein. Of 600,000 to 850,000 distinct CDR3 sequences in the sample, approximately 15% are singletons; the top ten hold 6.5% to 8%. This sample comprised PBMCs from blood, obtained 14 to 15 days before vaccination. Receptors were obtained from a man aged 50 or older who received an inactivated influenza vaccine. Each CDR3 is given with its conserved first and last residue. The order of the fields is V gene, clone size, D gene, J gene, CDR3 protein, CDR3 DNA. D genes are given only for firm matches. Clone size is not always given. Where it is, it says once, few, many or a class for expanded clones.

>TRBV29-1|many|TRBD2|TRBJ2-1
CSGGTSEKNEQFF
TGCAGCGGCGGGACTAGCGAAAAGAATGAGCAGTTCTTC
>TRBV21-1|few|-|TRBJ2-7
CASNQRRGLRDEQYF
TGTGCCAGCAACCAACGGAGGGGGCTGAGGGACGAGCAGTACTTC
>TRBV10-3|few|TRBD1|TRBJ1-1
CAILPSDRENTEAFF
TGTGCCATCTTACCCTCGGACAGGGAGAACACTGAAGCTTTCTTT
>TRBV6-1|few|-|TRBJ2-7
CASSERDLYEQYF
TGTGCCAGCAGTGAACGGGACCTCTACGAGCAGTACTTC
>TRBV2|-|-|TRBJ2-5
CASSEGGKLVVKETQYF
TGTGCCAGCAGTGAAGGGGGCAAACTAGTTGTGAAAGAGACCCAGTACTTC
>TRBV4-3|few|TRBD1|TRBJ1-1
CASSQEGTGGRAFF
TGCGCCAGCAGCCAAGAGGGGACAGGGGGTCGAGCTTTCTTT
>TRBV12-3/TRBV12-4|few|TRBD2|TRBJ2-1
CASSISSGNEQFF
TGTGCCAGCAGTATAAGTAGCGGGAATGAGCAGTTCTTC
>TRBV11-2|-|-|TRBJ1-1
CASSSLPMNTEAFF
TGTGCCAGCAGCTCGCTCCCAATGAACACTGAAGCTTTCTTT
>TRBV10-3|-|TRBD1|TRBJ2-6
CAATGGAISGANVLTF
TGTGCCGCCACAGGGGGCGCCATCTCTGGGGCCAACGTCCTGACTTTC
>TRBV2|-|-|TRBJ1-2
CASSEARGWGYTF
TGTGCCAGCAGTGAAGCGAGGGGTTGGGGCTACACCTTC
>TRBV28|few|-|TRBJ2-1
CASSLFGNEQFF
TGTGCCAGCAGTTTATTTGGGAATGAGCAGTTCTTC
>TRBV5-1|few|-|TRBJ1-1
CASSFLEGGTEAFF
TGCGCCAGCAGCTTTTTGGAAGGGGGCACTGAAGCTTTCTTT
>TRBV20-1|-|-|TRBJ1-2
CSASPQGWGGYGYTF
TGCAGTGCTAGTCCACAGGGATGGGGAGGCTATGGCTACACCTTC
>TRBV12-1|few|-|TRBJ1-1
CASPFFHPHRGQAEAFF
TGTGCCAGCCCATTCTTCCACCCTCACAGGGGGCAGGCTGAAGCTTTCTTT
>TRBV30|-|TRBD2|TRBJ2-7
CGMGLADTYKQYF
TGTGGAATGGGGCTAGCGGATACCTACAAGCAGTACTTC
>TRBV5-1|-|TRBD1|TRBJ1-1
CASSLEGQGAGTEAFF
TGCGCCAGCAGCTTGGAGGGACAGGGGGCCGGAACTGAAGCTTTCTTT
>TRBV4-3|-|-|TRBJ2-5
CASSPNKGRETQYF
TGCGCCAGCAGCCCCAACAAAGGGCGGGAGACCCAGTACTTC
>TRBV29-1|-|-|TRBJ2-7
CSALASAYEQYF
TGCAGCGCGCTCGCTAGCGCCTACGAGCAGTACTTC
>TRBV2|few|TRBD1|TRBJ2-7
CASRTGQGTSYEQYF
TGTGCCAGCAGGACGGGACAGGGGACGAGCTACGAGCAGTACTTC
>TRBV4-3|-|TRBD1|TRBJ2-7
CASSQDEVGGLGSYEQYF
TGCGCCAGCAGCCAAGATGAAGTAGGGGGCCTAGGGAGCTACGAGCAGTACTTC
>TRBV7-2|-|-|TRBJ1-5
CASSLLLNSNQPQHF
TGTGCCAGCAGCCTACTGCTGAATAGCAATCAGCCCCAGCATTTT
>TRBV12-3/TRBV12-4|-|TRBD1|TRBJ2-2
CASSLTGVGAGELFF
TGTGCCAGCAGTTTGACAGGGGTCGGCGCCGGGGAGCTGTTTTTT